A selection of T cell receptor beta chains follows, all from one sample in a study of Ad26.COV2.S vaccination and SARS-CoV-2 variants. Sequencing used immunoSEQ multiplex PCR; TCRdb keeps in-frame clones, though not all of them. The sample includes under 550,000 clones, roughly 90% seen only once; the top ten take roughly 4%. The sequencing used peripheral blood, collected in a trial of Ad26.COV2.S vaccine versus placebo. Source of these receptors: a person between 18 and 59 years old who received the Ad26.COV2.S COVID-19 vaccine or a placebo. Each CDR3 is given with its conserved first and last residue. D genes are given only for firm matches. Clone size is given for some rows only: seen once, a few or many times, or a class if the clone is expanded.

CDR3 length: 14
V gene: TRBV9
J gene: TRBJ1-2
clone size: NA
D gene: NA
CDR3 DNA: TGTGCCAGCAGCGTTTACAGCGGGCGTTATGGCTACACCTTC
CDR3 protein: CASSVYSGRYGYTF

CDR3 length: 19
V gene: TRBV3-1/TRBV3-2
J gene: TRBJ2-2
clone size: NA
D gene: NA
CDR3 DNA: TGTGCCAGCAGCCAAGATCTTTTGGGCAGGGGCCGGAAAACCGGGGAGCTGTTTTTT
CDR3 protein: CASSQDLLGRGRKTGELFF

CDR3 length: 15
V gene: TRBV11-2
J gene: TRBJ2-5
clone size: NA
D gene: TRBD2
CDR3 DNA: TGTGCCAGCAGCTCCTGGACTAGCGGCCAAGAGACCCAGTACTTC
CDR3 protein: CASSSWTSGQETQYF

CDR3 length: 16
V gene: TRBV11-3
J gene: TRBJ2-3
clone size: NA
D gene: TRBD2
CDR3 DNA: TGTGCCAGCAGCCCAGGGACTAGCGGCCGCACAGATACGCAGTATTTT
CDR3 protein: CASSPGTSGRTDTQYF

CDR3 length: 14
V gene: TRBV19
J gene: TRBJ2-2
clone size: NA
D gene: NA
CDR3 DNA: TGTGCCAGTAAGAGTGGGGGTCACACCGGGGAGCTGTTTTTT
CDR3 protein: CASKSGGHTGELFF

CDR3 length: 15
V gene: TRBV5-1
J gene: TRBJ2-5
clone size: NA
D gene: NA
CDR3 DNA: TGCGCCAGCAGCTTAAGTTCAGGGCTTGCGGGGACCCAGTACTTC
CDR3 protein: CASSLSSGLAGTQYF

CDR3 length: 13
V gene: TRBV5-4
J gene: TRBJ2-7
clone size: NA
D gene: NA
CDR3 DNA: TGTGCCAGCAGCTTGTCTCGGAGGCCCGAGCAGTACTTC
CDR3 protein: CASSLSRRPEQYF

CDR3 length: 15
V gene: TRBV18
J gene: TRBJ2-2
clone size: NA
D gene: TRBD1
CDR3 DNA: TGTGCCAGCTCACTCGACAGGGCGAACACCGGGGAGCTGTTTTTT
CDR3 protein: CASSLDRANTGELFF

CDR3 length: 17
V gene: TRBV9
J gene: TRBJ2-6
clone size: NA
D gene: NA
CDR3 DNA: TGTGCCAGCAGCCCGGGACCTACCCGCTCTGGGGCCAACGTCCTGACTTTC
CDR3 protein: CASSPGPTRSGANVLTF

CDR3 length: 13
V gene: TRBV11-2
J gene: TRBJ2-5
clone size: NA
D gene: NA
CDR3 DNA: TGTGCCAGCAGCCTCGCGGGCGCGGAGACCCAGTACTTC
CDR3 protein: CASSLAGAETQYF

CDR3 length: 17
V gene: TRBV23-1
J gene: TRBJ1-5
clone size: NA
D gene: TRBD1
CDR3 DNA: TGCGCCAGCACCCGGGACAGGCCAGCGGTTATCAATCAGCCCCAGCATTTT
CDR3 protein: CASTRDRPAVINQPQHF

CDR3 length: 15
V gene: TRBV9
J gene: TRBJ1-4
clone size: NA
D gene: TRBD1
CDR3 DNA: TGTGCCAGCAGCGTAGGGGACAGGGGGAATGAAAAACTGTTTTTT
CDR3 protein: CASSVGDRGNEKLFF

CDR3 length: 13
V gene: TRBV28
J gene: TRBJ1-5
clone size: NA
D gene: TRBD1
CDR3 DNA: TGTGCCAGCAGCCTGGACAGGAATCAGCCCCAGCATTTT
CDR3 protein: CASSLDRNQPQHF

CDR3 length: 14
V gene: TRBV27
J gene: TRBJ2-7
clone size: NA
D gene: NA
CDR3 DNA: TGTGCCAGCAGGAGACAGGCTGATCTGGGAGAGCAGTACTTC
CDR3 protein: CASRRQADLGEQYF

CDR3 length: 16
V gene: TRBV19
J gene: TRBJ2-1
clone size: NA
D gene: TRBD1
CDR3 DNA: TGTGCCAGTAGGACCGAGGGACAGGGGATTGTCAATGAGCAGTTCTTC
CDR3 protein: CASRTEGQGIVNEQFF

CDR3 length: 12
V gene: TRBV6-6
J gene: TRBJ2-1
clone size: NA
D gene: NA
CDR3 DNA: TGTGCCAGCAGTTTCAGGGGTGATGAGCAGTTCTTC
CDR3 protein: CASSFRGDEQFF

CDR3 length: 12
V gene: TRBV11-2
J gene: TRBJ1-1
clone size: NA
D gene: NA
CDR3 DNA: TGTGCCAGCAGCTTAGGACGACAGGAAGCTTTCTTT
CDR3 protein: CASSLGRQEAFF

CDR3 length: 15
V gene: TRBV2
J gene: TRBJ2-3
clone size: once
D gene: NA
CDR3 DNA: TGTGCCAGCAGTCCACTCTCGAGCGGAACAGATACGCAGTATTTT
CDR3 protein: CASSPLSSGTDTQYF

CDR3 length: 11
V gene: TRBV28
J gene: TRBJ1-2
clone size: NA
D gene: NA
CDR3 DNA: TGTGCCAGCAGTTTCCGGGATGGCTACACCTTC
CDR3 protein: CASSFRDGYTF

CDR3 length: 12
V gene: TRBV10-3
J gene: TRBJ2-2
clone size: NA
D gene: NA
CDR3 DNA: TGTGCCACCCTGGAAAGCGCCGGGGAGCTGTTTTTT
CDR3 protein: CATLESAGELFF

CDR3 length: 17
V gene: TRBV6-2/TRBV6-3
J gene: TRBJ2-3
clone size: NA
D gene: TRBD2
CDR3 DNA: TGTGCCAGCAGCACCTACCTTAGCGGGGGGCCCCCAGATACGCAGTATTTT
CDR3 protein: CASSTYLSGGPPDTQYF

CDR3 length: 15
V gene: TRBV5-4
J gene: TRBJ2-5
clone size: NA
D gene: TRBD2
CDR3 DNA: TGTGCCAGCAGTTTAACCCCCATGGGGGGGGAGACCCAGTACTTC
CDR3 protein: CASSLTPMGGETQYF

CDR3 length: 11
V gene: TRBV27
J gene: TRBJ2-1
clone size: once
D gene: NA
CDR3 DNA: TGTGCCAGCAAAGTTCACGATGAGCAGTTCTTC
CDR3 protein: CASKVHDEQFF

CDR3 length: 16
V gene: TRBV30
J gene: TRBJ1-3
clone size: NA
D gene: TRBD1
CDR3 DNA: TGTGCCTGGAGTGTAAGGACAGGTAGCTCTGGAAACACCATATATTTT
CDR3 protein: CAWSVRTGSSGNTIYF

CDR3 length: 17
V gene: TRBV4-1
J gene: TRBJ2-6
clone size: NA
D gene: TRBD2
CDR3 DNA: TGCGCCAGCAGCCAAGATCCGGGGGGATCGGGGGCCAACGTCCTGACTTTC
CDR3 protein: CASSQDPGGSGANVLTF

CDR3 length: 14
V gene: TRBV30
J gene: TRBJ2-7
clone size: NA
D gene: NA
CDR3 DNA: TGTGCCTGGAGACCTGCCCTAGCCCTCTACGAGCAGTACTTC
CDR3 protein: CAWRPALALYEQYF

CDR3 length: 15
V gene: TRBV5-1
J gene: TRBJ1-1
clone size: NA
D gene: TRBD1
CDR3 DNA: TGCGCCAGCAGCTTGGTCCAGGGGGGCCCGCCTGGGGCTTTCTTT
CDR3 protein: CASSLVQGGPPGAFF

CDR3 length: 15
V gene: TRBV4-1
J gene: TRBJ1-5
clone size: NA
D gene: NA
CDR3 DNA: TGCGCCAGCAGCCAAGACCCGGATAGCAACCAGCCCCAGCATTTT
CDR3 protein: CASSQDPDSNQPQHF

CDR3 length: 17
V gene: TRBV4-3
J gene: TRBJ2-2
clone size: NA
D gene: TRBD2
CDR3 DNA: TGCGCCAGCAGCCAGGGACTAGCGGGGGACGCGGGCGGGGAGCTGTTTTTT
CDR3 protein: CASSQGLAGDAGGELFF

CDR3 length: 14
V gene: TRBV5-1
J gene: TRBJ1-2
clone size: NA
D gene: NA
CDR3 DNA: TGCGCCAGCAGCTTGACTCCAGATAACTATGGCTACACCTTC
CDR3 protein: CASSLTPDNYGYTF

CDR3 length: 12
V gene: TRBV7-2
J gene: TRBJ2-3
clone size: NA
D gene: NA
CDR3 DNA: TGTGCCAGCAGCACAAGCACAGATACGCAGTATTTT
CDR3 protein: CASSTSTDTQYF

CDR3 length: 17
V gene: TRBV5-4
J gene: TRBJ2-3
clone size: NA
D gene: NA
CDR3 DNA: TGTGCCAGCAGCTTGGAACCCACGGTACTAAGCACAGATACGCAGTATTTT
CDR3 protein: CASSLEPTVLSTDTQYF

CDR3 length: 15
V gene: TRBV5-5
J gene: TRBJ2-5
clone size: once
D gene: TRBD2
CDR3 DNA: TGTGCCAGCAGCCCGGCAGCGGGGGGCGGGGAGACCCAGTACTTC
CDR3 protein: CASSPAAGGGETQYF

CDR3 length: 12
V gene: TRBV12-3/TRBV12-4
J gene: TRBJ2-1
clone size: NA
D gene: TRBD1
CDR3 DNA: TGTGCCAGCAGTCCAGGGGGACATGAGCAGTTCTTC
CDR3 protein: CASSPGGHEQFF

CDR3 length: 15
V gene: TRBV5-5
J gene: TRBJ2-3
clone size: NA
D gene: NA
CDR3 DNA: TGTGCCAGCAGCTTGGGGGGTTCTAGCACAGATACGCAGTATTTT
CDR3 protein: CASSLGGSSTDTQYF

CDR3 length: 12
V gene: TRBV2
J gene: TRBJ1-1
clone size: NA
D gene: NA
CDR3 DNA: TGTGCCAGCAGTACTGGGGGGACTGAAGCTTTCTTT
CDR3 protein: CASSTGGTEAFF

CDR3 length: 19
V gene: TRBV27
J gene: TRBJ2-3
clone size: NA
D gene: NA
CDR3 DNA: TGTGCCAGCAGTTTCGAGTCCTCGCCGGGGCTTACTATGGAGGATACGCAGTATTTT
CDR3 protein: CASSFESSPGLTMEDTQYF

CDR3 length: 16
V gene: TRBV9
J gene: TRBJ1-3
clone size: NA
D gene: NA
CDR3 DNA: TGTGCCAGCAGCGCCGGTTATTCGGACCTTAGAAACACCATATATTTT
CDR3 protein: CASSAGYSDLRNTIYF

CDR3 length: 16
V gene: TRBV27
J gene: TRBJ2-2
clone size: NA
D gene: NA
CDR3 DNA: TGTGCCAGCAGTACCCGTGAGGGCACGAACACCGGGGAGCTGTTTTTT
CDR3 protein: CASSTREGTNTGELFF

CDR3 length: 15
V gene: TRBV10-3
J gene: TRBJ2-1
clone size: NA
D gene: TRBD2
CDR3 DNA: TGTGCCATCAGTCCCGGGGGGAGCTCCTACAATGAGCAGTTCTTC
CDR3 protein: CAISPGGSSYNEQFF

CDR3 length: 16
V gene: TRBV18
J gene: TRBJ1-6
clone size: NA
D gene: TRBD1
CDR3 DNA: TGTGCCAGCTCACTTAACAGGGGTTCCTATAATTCACCCCTCCACTTT
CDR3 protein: CASSLNRGSYNSPLHF

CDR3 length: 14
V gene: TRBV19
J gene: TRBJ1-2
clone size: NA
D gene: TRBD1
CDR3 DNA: TGTGCCAGTGGGAACCGGGACAGGTTTTATGGCTACACCTTC
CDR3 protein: CASGNRDRFYGYTF

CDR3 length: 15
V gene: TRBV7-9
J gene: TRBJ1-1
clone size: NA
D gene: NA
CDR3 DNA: TGTGCCAGCAGCTTAGGGTTCAGGGAGAACACTGAAGCTTTCTTT
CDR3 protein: CASSLGFRENTEAFF

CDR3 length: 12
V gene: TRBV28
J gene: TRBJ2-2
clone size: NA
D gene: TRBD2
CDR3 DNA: TGTGCCAGCAGGACTAGCGCTCGGGAGCTGTTTTTT
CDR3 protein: CASRTSARELFF

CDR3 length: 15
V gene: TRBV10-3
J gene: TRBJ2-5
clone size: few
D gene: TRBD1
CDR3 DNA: TGTGCCATCAGTGAGTCCCGACAGGGGTTATACACCCAGTACTTC
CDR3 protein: CAISESRQGLYTQYF

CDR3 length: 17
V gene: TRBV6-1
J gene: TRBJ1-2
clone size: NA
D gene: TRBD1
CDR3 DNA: TGTGCCAGCAGTGCGCCTACCGGGACAGTCTCCCTCTATGGCTACACCTTC
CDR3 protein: CASSAPTGTVSLYGYTF

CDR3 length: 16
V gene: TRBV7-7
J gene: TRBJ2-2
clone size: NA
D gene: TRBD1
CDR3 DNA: TGTGCTAGCAGCAAGGGGGCCTCTATGAACACCGGGGAGCTGTTTTTT
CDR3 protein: CASSKGASMNTGELFF

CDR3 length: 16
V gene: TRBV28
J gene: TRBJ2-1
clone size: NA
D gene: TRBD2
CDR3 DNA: TGTGCCAGCAGTTTTGCGGGGGGCGCATCCTACAATGAGCAGTTCTTC
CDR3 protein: CASSFAGGASYNEQFF

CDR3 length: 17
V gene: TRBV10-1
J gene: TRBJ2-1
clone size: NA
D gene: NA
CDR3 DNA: TGCGCCAGCAGTGCCTCATTAGGGCCAATGAACTACAATGAGCAGTTCTTC
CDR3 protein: CASSASLGPMNYNEQFF

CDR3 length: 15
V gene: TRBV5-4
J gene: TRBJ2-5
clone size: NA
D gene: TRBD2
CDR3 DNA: TGTGCCAGCAGTACCCTAGCGGGGGGAGGGGAGACCCAGTACTTC
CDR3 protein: CASSTLAGGGETQYF

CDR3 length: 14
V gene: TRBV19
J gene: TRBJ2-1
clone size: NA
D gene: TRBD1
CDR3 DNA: TGTGCCAGTAGTATTCCGGACAGGGGTGGTGAGCAGTTCTTC
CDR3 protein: CASSIPDRGGEQFF

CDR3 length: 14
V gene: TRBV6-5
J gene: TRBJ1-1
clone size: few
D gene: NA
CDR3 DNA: TGTGCCAGCAGTTACGGGACAATGAACACTGAAGCTTTCTTT
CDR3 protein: CASSYGTMNTEAFF

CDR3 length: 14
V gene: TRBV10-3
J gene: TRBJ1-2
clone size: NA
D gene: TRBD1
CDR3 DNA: TGTGCCGCTCAGGGGGCCCGGGCTAACTATGGCTACACCTTC
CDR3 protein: CAAQGARANYGYTF

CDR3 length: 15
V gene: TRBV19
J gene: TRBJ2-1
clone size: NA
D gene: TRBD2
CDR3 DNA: TGTGCCAGTAGTCTTCTAGCGGGGGGGAGCCATGAGCAGTTCTTC
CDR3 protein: CASSLLAGGSHEQFF

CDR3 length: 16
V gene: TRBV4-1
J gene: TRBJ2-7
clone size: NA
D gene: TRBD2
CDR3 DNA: TGCGCCAGCAGCCAAGGTTCGGGGCTAGCGGACTACGAGCAGTACTTC
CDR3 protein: CASSQGSGLADYEQYF